These 10 T cell receptor beta chains originate from one sample sequenced in a study of vaccination and CD4 T cells after COVID-19. Cultured CD4+ T-cell DNA underwent Oncomine TCR Beta short-read sequencing. MiXCR, run by TCRdb on the PCR reads, gives a single entry per CDR3 protein. The sample lists under 20,000 distinct CDR3 sequences, around 33% occurring once. These receptors have no identified antigens. The treatment here: approximately 9-day PBMC culture with coronavirus spike peptide pools or control peptides (ViraFEST assay). The source material was cultured CD4+ T cells from blood. All receptors come from a human donor with COVID-19.

The chain employs TRBV2 and TRBJ1-1, with no clear D. The CDR3 has 11 amino acids. V was shortened by 6 bases and J by 3 bases, with 5 bases between the two germline ends. Germline CDR1 and CDR2: SNHLY and FYNNEI. CDR3 region: CASSRYTEAFF. The CDR3, as DNA: TGTGCCAGCAGCAGGTACACTGAAGCTTTCTTT.

The sample holds a few counts of this clonotype. The chain has TRBV20-1 and TRBJ1-1, with 7 bases identical to TRBD1. With V trimmed by 0 bases and J by 2 bases, 6 bases remained unmatched. The germline gives CDR1 DFQATT, CDR2 SNEGSKA (reference sequence). The CDR3 sequence is 15 residues long. In nucleotides, the CDR3 is TGCAGTGCTAGAGATCTGGCAGGGGGAAACACTGAAGCTTTCTTT. It is translated as CSARDLAGGNTEAFF.

This sequence joins TRBV19 and TRBJ2-2; 8 positions agree with TRBD2. Germline trimming cut 3 bases from V and 2 bases from J; bases unmatched to any gene: 5. Germline CDR1 is LNHDA and CDR2 is SQIVND (reference sequence). The CDR3 spans 16 residues. The CDR3 region has the DNA TGTGCCAGTAGTATTTTCGGGACTAGTAACACCGGGGAGCTGTTTTTT. Protein product: CASSIFGTSNTGELFF.

The chain links TRBV12-3 or TRBV12-4 to TRBJ2-7; 8 bases line up with TRBD1. With V trimmed by 6 bases and J by 2 bases, 6 bases remained unmatched. This CDR3 region has 14 residues. The CDR3 DNA reads as TGTGCCAGCAGACGGACAGGGTTGGCCTACGAGCAGTACTTC. Translated, it gives CASRRTGLAYEQYF.

The table lists this clonotype with a few counts. The V and J genes are TRBV6-1 and TRBJ1-5; 10 bases match TRBD1. The V and J ends lost 8 bases and 4 bases, in that order; junction bases with no gene match: 5. CDR1 is MNHNS, CDR2 SASEGT, per germline. The CDR3 spans 14 residues. CDR3 sequence reads: CASSTGGGNQPQHF. CDR3 nucleotides: TGTGCCAGCTCGACAGGGGGCGGGAATCAGCCCCAGCATTTT.

The sample holds a few counts of this clonotype. The chain employs TRBV7-2 and TRBJ2-2, with 8 bases that match TRBD2. J was trimmed by 7 bases and V by 2 bases; bases with no gene match: 6. CDR3 length: 15 amino acids. CDR1 SGHTA and CDR2 FQGNSA come from the germline V gene. CDR3 nucleotide sequence: TGTGCCAGCAGCTTAAACGGGGGGGCTAACGGGGAGCTGTTTTTT. This gives the protein CASSLNGGANGELFF.

The chain has TRBV21-1 and TRBJ1-1; the table calls TRBD1, which could not be checked here. TRBV21-1 is tagged as a pseudogene. This CDR3 comprises 13 residues. The CDR3 bases are TGTGCCAGCGACGACAGAAAGAACACTGAAGCTTTCTTT. Amino acid sequence: CASDDRKNTEAFF.

V is TRBV1 and J is TRBJ2-3. TRBV1 is flagged as a pseudogene. The CDR3 spans 13 residues. The CDR3 spells CTSSLLCTDTQYF. CDR3 sequence (DNA): TGCACCAGCAGCCTACTGTGCACAGATACGCAGTATTTT.

The chain recombines TRBV7-8 with TRBJ2-7; 8 positions match TRBD1. Per germline, CDR1 SGHVS and CDR2 FQNEAQ. Trimming at V came to 5 bases and at J to 4 bases, leaving 7 bases not matched to a gene. The CDR3 spans 14 residues. Here the CDR3 DNA reads TGTGCCAGCAGCAGGACAGGGAACGGGTACGAGCAGTACTTC. This encodes CASSRTGNGYEQYF.

The chain links TRBV2 to TRBJ2-3; D gene uncertain. This CDR3 is built from 11 residues. Germline V CDR1 and CDR2: SNHLY, FYNNEI. V was shortened by 7 bases and J by 2 bases, with 4 bases between the two germline ends. This chain's CDR3 is CASMITDTQYF. CDR3 DNA: TGTGCCAGCATGATCACAGATACGCAGTATTTT.